Sequencing of this TCR beta chain was carried out in a study of cytotoxic CD8 clonotypes in ibrutinib-treated CLL. Overall study context: There were roughly twelve relapsed/refractory patients and around 15 treatment-naive patients, and roughly 18 were IGHV unmutated. Responses comprised 24 partial and 2 complete; at median around 6 years, about 14 remained remitted and approximately twelve progressed.

Assay used: immunoSEQ multiplex PCR; TCRdb lists only in-frame clones, some missing. The table lists 58,000 or so clones, roughly 57% of them singletons. By frequency in the sample, this clone is large. Its antigen is currently unknown. Germline assignment: CDR1 SEHNR and CDR2 FQNEAQ (reference sequence). The junction had 5 bases not matched to a gene; V was cut back by 4 bases and J by 5 bases. The CDR3 is made up of 14 amino acids. Study findings and constraints: Few clonotypes were public, and these shrank or held steady under treatment.

This sample comprised PBMCs, obtained after 12 months of ibrutinib treatment. J is TRBJ1-5 and V is TRBV7-9; 7 nucleotides agree with TRBD1. The receptor was derived from a human donor with chronic lymphocytic leukemia. This CDR3 reads CASSSGGFDQPQHF. The CDR3 region has the DNA TGTGCCAGCAGCTCAGGGGGATTCGATCAGCCCCAGCATTTT.